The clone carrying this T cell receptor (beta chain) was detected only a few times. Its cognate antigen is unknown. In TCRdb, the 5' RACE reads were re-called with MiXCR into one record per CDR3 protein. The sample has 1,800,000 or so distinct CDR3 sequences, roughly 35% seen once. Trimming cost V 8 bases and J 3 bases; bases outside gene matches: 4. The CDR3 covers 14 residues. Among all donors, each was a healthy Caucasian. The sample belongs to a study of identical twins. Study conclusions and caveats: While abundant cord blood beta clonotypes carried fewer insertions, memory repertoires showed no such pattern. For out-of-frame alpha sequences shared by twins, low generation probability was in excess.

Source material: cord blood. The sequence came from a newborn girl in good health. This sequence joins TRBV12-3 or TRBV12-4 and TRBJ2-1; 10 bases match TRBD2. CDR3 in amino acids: CASRKREGYNEQFF. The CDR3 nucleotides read TGTGCCAGCCGAAAGCGGGAGGGCTACAATGAGCAGTTCTTC.